One and the same sample provided the 25 T cell receptor beta chains below, sequenced in a study of blood T cell repertoires in COVID-19. Sequencing was performed with immunoSEQ multiplex PCR; in TCRdb, only in-frame clones are kept and a portion is missing. The sample includes 250,000 or so clones, 70% to 90% of them seen just once. The sample was PBMCs or T cells enriched from blood (not recorded which). These receptors were taken from a woman in her 50s who had recovered from COVID-19.

CDR3: CASSQAGQNSPLHF. CDR3 bases: TGTGCCAGCAGCCAAGCAGGGCAGAATTCACCCCTCCACTTT. The chain links TRBV4-2 to TRBJ1-6; weak D call: TRBD1 (5 bases). The CDR3 sequence is 14 residues long. CDR1 is LGHNA and CDR2 is YNFKEQ in the germline V gene. Trimming left V 1 base short and J 7 bases short, with 8 bases between.

The gene calls are TRBV28 and TRBJ2-1; possibly TRBD2 for D (6 bases). CDR1 is MDHEN, CDR2 SYDVKM, per germline. CDR3 length: 12 residues. The V end was cut by 4 bases, the J end by 14 bases, with 15 bases between. Here the CDR3 reads CASSYSSVRKFF. The CDR3 region has the DNA TGTGCCAGCAGTTATTCTAGCGTGAGAAAGTTCTTC. The full variable domain, in which reference TRBV28 and TRBJ2-1 provide the parts outside the CDR3, is DVKVTQSSRYLVKRTGEKVFLECVQDMDHENMFWYRQDPGLGLRLIYFSYDVKMKEKGDIPEGYSVSREKKERFSLILESASTNQTSMYLCASSYSSVRKFFGPGTRLTVL.

This chain uses TRBV7-8 with TRBJ1-6; TRBD1 agrees at 10 bases. V lost 0 bases, J lost 7 bases, and 9 bases stayed unmatched. Germline V CDR1 and CDR2: SGHVS, FQNEAQ. This CDR3 comprises 18 residues. The CDR3 spells CASSLAFGTGVKNSPLHF. The DNA for the CDR3 is TGTGCCAGCAGCTTAGCCTTCGGGACAGGGGTTAAGAATTCACCCCTCCACTTT. Full variable domain (outside the CDR3, taken from reference TRBV7-8 and TRBJ1-6): GAGVSQSPRYKVAKRGQDVALRCDPISGHVSLFWYQQALGQGPEFLTYFQNEAQLDKSGLPSDRFFAERPEGSVSTLKIQRTQQEDSAVYLCASSLAFGTGVKNSPLHFGNGTRLTVT.

The chain links TRBV28 to TRBJ1-2, with a weak D call TRBD1 (6 bases). Per germline, CDR1 MDHEN and CDR2 SYDVKM. V was pared by 2 bases and J by 8 bases, with 12 bases between. This CDR3 contains 13 residues. CDR3: CASSLGGALGYTF. Written as DNA, the CDR3 is TGTGCCAGCAGTTTAGGGGGGGCGTTGGGCTACACCTTC.

This clone was detected only once. CDR3 coding DNA: TGTGCCATCAGTGTGGCTAGCGGGAGAGGGGGCGAGCAGTACTTC. It encodes CAISVASGRGGEQYF. The J gene is TRBJ2-7, the V gene TRBV10-3, with TRBD2 identical over 10 bases. There are 15 residues in the CDR3. The J segment lost 6 bases and the V segment lost 4 bases, leaving 9 bases of the junction unmatched. Germline CDR1 ENHRY, CDR2 SYGVKD.

This clone was seen a single time. This chain uses TRBV29-1 with TRBJ2-1; 10 bases are a match to TRBD2. The CDR3 spans 12 residues. Germline assignment: CDR1 SQVTM and CDR2 ANQGSEA. The CDR3 spells CKGLADYNEQFF. DNA of the CDR3: TGCAAAGGACTAGCGGATTACAATGAGCAGTTCTTC.

The chain employs TRBV7-2 and TRBJ1-1; 9 nucleotides match TRBD1. J gave up 1 base and V 7 bases, and 4 bases lay outside the gene matches. CDR3 length: 14 amino acids. Germline assignment: CDR1 SGHTA and CDR2 FQGNSA. The CDR3 here is CASKGGQGNTEAFF. The CDR3 DNA reads TGTGCCAGCAAGGGGGGACAGGGGAACACTGAAGCTTTCTTT.

This rearrangement joins TRBV15 to TRBJ1-1; D gene ambiguous. This CDR3 spans 14 amino acids. The germline V gene has CDR1 LNHNV and CDR2 YYDKDF (reference sequence). V gave up 2 bases and J gave up 0 bases, with 7 bases separating them. CDR3 bases: TGTGCCACCAGCAGACGAGGGATGAACACTGAAGCTTTCTTT. Amino acid sequence: CATSRRGMNTEAFF.

The chain employs TRBV30 and TRBJ2-1; 8 nucleotides align to TRBD1. This CDR3 contains 15 residues. V gave up 2 bases and J gave up 4 bases; unmatched junction bases: 7. The germline CDR1 and CDR2 sequences are GTSNPN and SVGIG (reference sequence). The CDR3 nucleotides are TGTGCCTGGAGTCTGATGGGACAGGAGTACAATGAGCAGTTCTTC. This codes for CAWSLMGQEYNEQFF.

The chain couples TRBV6-5 to TRBJ1-4; D might be TRBD1 (6 bases). The V and J ends lost 5 bases and 17 bases respectively, with 18 bases between them. In germline, CDR1 is MNHEY, CDR2 SVGAGI. CDR3 size: 12 residues. CDR3 in amino acids: CASSLDRTNQFF. DNA of the CDR3: TGTGCCAGCAGTCTTGACAGGACCAATCAATTTTTT.

This clone appeared once. The V and J genes are TRBV3-1 (or the pseudogene TRBV3-2) and TRBJ2-1, with 8 bases lining up with TRBD2. CDR1 and CDR2 from the germline V gene are LGHDT and YNNKEL (reference sequence). The CDR3 contains 15 residues. After removal of 4 bases from V and 6 bases from J, the junction contained 8 bases not matched to a gene. The CDR3 DNA reads TGTGCCAGCAGCCTCGACCGTCTAGCGGGCAATGAGCAGTTCTTC. It yields the protein CASSLDRLAGNEQFF.

This clone turned up a few times. The CDR3 sequence is CASSLTGNTEAFF. In nucleotides, the CDR3 is TGTGCCAGCAGCCTAACGGGGAACACTGAAGCTTTCTTT. V gene TRBV7-9 combines with J gene TRBJ1-1, with D unclear. Germline V CDR1 and CDR2: SEHNR, FQNEAQ (reference sequence). V lost 5 bases to trimming and J lost 1 base, with 8 bases between them. The CDR3 has 13 amino acids.

This rearrangement joins TRBV15 to TRBJ1-2; 7 nucleotides align to TRBD1. This CDR3 region has 16 residues. Germline values: CDR1 LNHNV, CDR2 YYDKDF (reference sequence). Trimming cost V 4 bases and J 0 bases; bases outside gene matches: 8. CDR3 sequence: CATSTKRDSSNYGYTF. CDR3 nucleotide sequence: TGTGCCACCAGCACCAAGAGGGACAGTTCTAACTATGGCTACACCTTC. Supplemented by reference TRBV15 and TRBJ1-2, the full variable domain reads DAMVIQNPRYQVTQFGKPVTLSCSQTLNHNVMYWYQQKSSQAPKLLFHYYDKDFNNEADTPDNFQSRRPNTSFCFLDIRSPGLGDTAMYLCATSTKRDSSNYGYTFGSGTRLTVV.

The genes are TRBV28 and TRBJ1-2, with D hard to call. Germline values: CDR1 MDHEN, CDR2 SYDVKM. Trimming pared 0 bases from V and 5 bases from J, leaving 10 bases between. The CDR3 consists of 14 residues. DNA for the CDR3: TGTGCCAGCAGTTTATGGTTGGGAGGTTATGGCTACACCTTC. Amino acid sequence: CASSLWLGGYGYTF.

V usage is TRBV2 and J usage is TRBJ1-2, with 7 bases matching TRBD1. This CDR3 region has 13 residues. CDR1 and CDR2 from the germline V gene are SNHLY and FYNNEI. The ends lost 3 bases at V and 9 bases at J; junction bases unmatched: 7. In DNA, the CDR3 is TGTGCCAGCAGTGATATGGGACAGATATGCTACACCTTC. Translating it yields CASSDMGQICYTF.

The chain uses TRBV25-1 and TRBJ1-2, with D possibly being TRBD1 (6 bases). The CDR3 is 14 amino acids. Germline assignment: CDR1 MGHDK and CDR2 SYGVNS. V lost 4 bases and J lost 8, with 17 bases in between. CDR3 sequence: CASSGFTGTGGYTF. The DNA of the CDR3 is TGTGCCAGCAGTGGATTTACAGGGACGGGCGGCTACACCTTC.

The chain couples TRBV5-1 to TRBJ2-1; 9 bases are a match to TRBD2. Germline CDR1 reads SGHRS; CDR2 reads YFSETQ. This CDR3 is built from 15 residues. V gave up 0 bases and J gave up 9 bases; unmatched junction bases: 7. This CDR3 reads CASSLVAGVGGEQFF. DNA for the CDR3: TGCGCCAGCAGCTTGGTAGCGGGAGTAGGGGGTGAGCAGTTCTTC.

The chain joins TRBV2 to TRBJ1-6, with D possibly TRBD1 on 5 matching bases. CDR1 SNHLY and CDR2 FYNNEI come from the germline V gene. The CDR3 covers 16 residues. V lost 6 bases and J 6 bases, leaving 18 bases between the germline ends. The CDR3 region is CASRSTRQFANSPLHF. Written as DNA, the CDR3 is TGTGCCAGCAGGTCAACCCGACAGTTTGCTAATTCACCCCTCCACTTT.

The J gene is TRBJ2-1, the V gene TRBV28; weak D call: TRBD1 (5 bases). V was trimmed by 1 base and J by 7 bases, leaving 23 bases between them. The germline V gene encodes CDR1 MDHEN and CDR2 SYDVKM. CDR3 length equals 18 residues. CDR3 protein: CASSLFRAQVIYKNEQFF. The CDR3 coding sequence is TGTGCCAGCAGTTTATTCAGGGCCCAAGTCATCTACAAGAATGAGCAGTTCTTC.

The chain uses TRBV3-1 (or the pseudogene TRBV3-2) and TRBJ1-1, with 7 nucleotides matching TRBD1. Losses at the gene ends were 4 bases for V and 0 bases for J; bases not matched to a gene: 11. Per germline, CDR1 LGHDT and CDR2 YNNKEL (reference sequence). The CDR3 covers 17 residues. CDR3 region: CASSPYLGTVVNTEAFF. The CDR3, as DNA: TGTGCCAGCAGCCCATACCTTGGGACAGTCGTGAACACTGAAGCTTTCTTT.

The chain has TRBV9 and TRBJ2-5; 7 bases agree with TRBD2. V lost 4 bases and J lost 5; bases outside the gene matches: 11. The CDR3 is 15 residues long. Per the germline V gene, CDR1 is SGDLS and CDR2 is YYNGEE. CDR3: CASSLLGGPGETQYF. CDR3 DNA: TGTGCCAGCAGCCTCCTGGGAGGGCCTGGGGAGACCCAGTACTTC.

The CDR3 DNA is TGTGCCAGCAGCCCGGACAGCGGTAGCAATCAGCCCCAGCATTTT. It specifies CASSPDSGSNQPQHF. The rearrangement uses TRBV7-2 and TRBJ1-5, with a possible D match to TRBD1 (6 bases). With 5 bases removed from V and 0 bases from J, the gap between germline ends came to 11 bases. Looked up from germline, CDR1 is SGHTA and CDR2 is FQGNSA. The CDR3 totals 15 residues.

The rearrangement links TRBV5-5 to TRBJ2-7; TRBD2 agrees at 9 bases. V lost 2 bases, J lost 3 bases, and 9 bases stayed unmatched. The CDR3 runs to 16 residues. Germline values: CDR1 SGHKS, CDR2 YYEKEE (reference sequence). CDR3 sequence reads: CASSLAGGLHDYEQYF. CDR3 coding DNA: TGTGCCAGCAGCTTAGCGGGAGGTCTCCATGACTACGAGCAGTACTTC.

A single count supports this clone. V is TRBV29-1 and J is TRBJ2-6; 7 nucleotides align to TRBD1. Germline V gene sequence: CDR1 SQVTM, CDR2 ANQGSEA. The junction had 9 bases not matched to a gene; V was cut back by 4 bases and J by 0 bases. This CDR3 is built from 17 residues. CDR3 sequence reads: CSVVSRTGASGANVLTF. The DNA for the CDR3 is TGCAGCGTTGTGTCTAGGACAGGAGCCTCTGGGGCCAACGTCCTGACTTTC.

The V gene is TRBV5-1, the J gene TRBJ2-1, with 9 bases lining up with TRBD1. V lost 6 bases to trimming and J lost 9 bases; unmatched junction nucleotides: 16. This CDR3 has 16 residues. Germline V gives CDR1 SGHRS, CDR2 YFSETQ. The CDR3 region has the DNA TGCGCCAGCAAACCCGGACAGGGGATCGGTGGAGGTGAGCAGTTCTTC. It translates to CASKPGQGIGGGEQFF.